The clone carrying this TCR beta chain occurred a few times. This sample is drawn from a study of shared clonotypes between healthy human individuals. Study at large: Donors had three CD4 naive, three CD4 memory, two CD8 naive and one CD8 memory plate apiece.

This table comes from immunoSEQ multiplex PCR, and its TCRdb copy is limited to in-frame clones, with some not included. The sample yields about 1 million clones, roughly 75% seen once. The germline V gene encodes CDR1 MNHEY and CDR2 SMNVEV (reference sequence). The CDR3 length is 13 residues. The V gene lost 1 base and the J gene lost 7 bases, with 8 bases spanning the gap. The sequencing sample was made of memory CD4+ T cells sorted from blood. Subset described: CD45RA-negative fraction. This receptor was obtained from a man between 18 and 35 years old in good health. J is TRBJ2-1 and V is TRBV27; no definite D call. The CDR3 loop is CASSLFQRNEQFF. CDR3 DNA sequence: TGTGCCAGCAGTTTATTCCAGAGGAATGAGCAGTTCTTC.